This TCR beta chain was documented in a study of blood T cell repertoires in COVID-19. Across the study: Italy, Spain and the United States were the sources of the convalescent and acute COVID-19 samples. T cells, B-cell-depleted T cells, or PBMCs supplied cDNA or gDNA.

The junction had 4 bases not matched to a gene; V was cut back by 3 bases and J by 0 bases. This CDR3 is 15 amino acids long. Germline CDR1 reads SGHNT; CDR2 reads YYREEE (reference sequence). In the study's own analysis: Researchers report that nucleated cell counts were estimated from reference gene primer amplification. The repertoire was sequenced with immunoSEQ multiplex PCR; TCRdb's copy has only in-frame clones and lacks some. V, J and clone size were drawn from that table, and D and trimming were deduced from the DNA. The sample has under 200,000 clones, roughly nine tenths seen once. Source material: peripheral blood. The receptor was derived from a man aged 65 to 85 with active or convalescent COVID-19. This chain joins TRBV5-4 and TRBJ2-7; 9 bases map to TRBD1. CDR3 sequence reads: CASSYRGLGSYEQYF. For the CDR3, the DNA is TGTGCCAGCAGCTACAGGGGGCTGGGCTCCTACGAGCAGTACTTC. Variable domain in full (rest from reference TRBV5-4 and TRBJ2-7): ETGVTQSPTHLIKTRGQQVTLRCSSQSGHNTVSWYQQALGQGPQFIFQYYREEENGRGNFPPRFSGLQFPNYSSELNVNALELDDSALYLCASSYRGLGSYEQYFGPGTRLTVT.